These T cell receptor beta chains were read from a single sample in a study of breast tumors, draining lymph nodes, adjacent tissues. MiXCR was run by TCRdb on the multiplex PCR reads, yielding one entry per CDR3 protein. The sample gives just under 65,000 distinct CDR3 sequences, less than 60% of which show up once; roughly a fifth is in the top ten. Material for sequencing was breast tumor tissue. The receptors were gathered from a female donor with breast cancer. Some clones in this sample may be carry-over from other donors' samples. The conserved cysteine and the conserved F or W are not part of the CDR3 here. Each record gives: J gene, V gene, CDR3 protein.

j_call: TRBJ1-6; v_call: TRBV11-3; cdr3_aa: ASSFSTASPLH
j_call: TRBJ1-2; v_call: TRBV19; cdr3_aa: ASSIARQGAEYGYT
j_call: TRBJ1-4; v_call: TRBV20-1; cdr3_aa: SARDGDGTGEKLF
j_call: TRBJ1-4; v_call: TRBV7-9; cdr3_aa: ASSHEGTSGNEKLF
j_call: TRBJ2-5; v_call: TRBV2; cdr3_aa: ASGDRGETQY
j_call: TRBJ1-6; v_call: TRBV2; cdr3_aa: ASSEREPVINSPLH
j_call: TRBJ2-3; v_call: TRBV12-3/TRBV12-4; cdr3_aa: ASRYSGGAADTQS
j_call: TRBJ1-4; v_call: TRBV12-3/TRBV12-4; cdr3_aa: ASSPPDRGRNEKLF
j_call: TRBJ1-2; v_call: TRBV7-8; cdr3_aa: ASSLGGNT
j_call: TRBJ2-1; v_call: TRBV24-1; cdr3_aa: ATSDPGTTSNEQF
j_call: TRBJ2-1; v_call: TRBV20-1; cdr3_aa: SAIGDSYNEQF
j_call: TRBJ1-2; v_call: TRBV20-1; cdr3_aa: SAILTGNPTYGYT
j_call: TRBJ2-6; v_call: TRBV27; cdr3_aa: ASSLRRGWGSSGANVLT
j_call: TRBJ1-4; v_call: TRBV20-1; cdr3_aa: SARDAWTGDEEKLF
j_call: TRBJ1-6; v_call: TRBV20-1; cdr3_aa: SARASGRTGNNSPLH
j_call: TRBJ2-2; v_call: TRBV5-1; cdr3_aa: ASPTGNTGELF
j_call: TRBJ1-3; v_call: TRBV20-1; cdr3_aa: SATTGIGNTIY
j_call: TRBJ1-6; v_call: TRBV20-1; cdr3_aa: SARLVAGTRSPLH
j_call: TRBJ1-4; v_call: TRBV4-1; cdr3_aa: ASSQDPPGLWWEKLF
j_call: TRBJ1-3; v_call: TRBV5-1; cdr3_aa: ASSLGTARVTSSGNTIY
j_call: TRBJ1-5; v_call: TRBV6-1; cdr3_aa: ASRTGGNQPQH
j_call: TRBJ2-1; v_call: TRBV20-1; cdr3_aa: SAGEREGVDEQF
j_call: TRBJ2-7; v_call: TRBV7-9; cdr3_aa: ASSTGTGTNEQY
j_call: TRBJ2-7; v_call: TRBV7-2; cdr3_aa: ASSLTTGGGRYYEQY
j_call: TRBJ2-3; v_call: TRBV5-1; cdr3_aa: AGCLAGTQY
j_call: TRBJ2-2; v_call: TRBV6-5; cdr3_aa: ASSYYYRGSGELF
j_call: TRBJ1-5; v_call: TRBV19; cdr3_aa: ASRADRASNQPQH